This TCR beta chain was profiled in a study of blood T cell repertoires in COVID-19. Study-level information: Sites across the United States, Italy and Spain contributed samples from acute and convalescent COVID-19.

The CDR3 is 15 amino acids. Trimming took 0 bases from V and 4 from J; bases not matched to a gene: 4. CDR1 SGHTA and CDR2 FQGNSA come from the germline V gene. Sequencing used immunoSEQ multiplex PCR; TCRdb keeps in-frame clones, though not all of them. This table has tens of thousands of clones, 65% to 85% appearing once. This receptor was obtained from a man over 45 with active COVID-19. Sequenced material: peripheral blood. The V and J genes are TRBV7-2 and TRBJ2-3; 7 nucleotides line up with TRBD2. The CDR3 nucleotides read TGTGCCAGCAGCTTAGCGCGGCTAGCGGCAGATACGCAGTATTTT. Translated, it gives CASSLARLAADTQYF.